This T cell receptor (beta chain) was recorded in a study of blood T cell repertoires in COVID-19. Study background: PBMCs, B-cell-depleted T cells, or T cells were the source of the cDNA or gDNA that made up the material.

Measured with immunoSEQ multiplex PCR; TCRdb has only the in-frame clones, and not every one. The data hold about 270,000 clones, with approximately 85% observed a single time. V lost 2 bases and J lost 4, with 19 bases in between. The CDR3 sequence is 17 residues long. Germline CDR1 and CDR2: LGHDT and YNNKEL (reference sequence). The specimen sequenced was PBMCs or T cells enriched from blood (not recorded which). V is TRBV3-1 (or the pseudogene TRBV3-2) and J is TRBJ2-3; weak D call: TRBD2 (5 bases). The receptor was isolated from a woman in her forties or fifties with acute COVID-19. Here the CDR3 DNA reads TGTGCCAGCAGCCAATCCGCCTTACTAGTCTTGCCAGATACGCAGTATTTT. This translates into CASSQSALLVLPDTQYF.